This is a list of T cell receptor beta chains from one sample in a study of blood T cell repertoires in COVID-19. Sequencing was performed with immunoSEQ multiplex PCR; in TCRdb, only in-frame clones are kept and a portion is missing. In the table there are about 300,000 clones, around 86% of which are singletons. Input material: peripheral blood. Source of these receptors: a man aged 65 to 85 with acute or convalescent COVID-19. The CDR3 runs from the conserved cysteine through the conserved F or W. D genes are given only for firm matches. Size values are once, few and many counts, or a class for expanded clones, and some rows have none.

clone_size	v_call	j_call	d_call	cdr3_aa	cdr3_nt
once	TRBV6-5	TRBJ2-3	-	CASSYSLSADTQYF	TGTGCCAGCAGTTACTCGTTATCGGCAGATACGCAGTATTTT
once	TRBV6-5	TRBJ1-4	-	CASSYGGTNEKLFF	TGTGCCAGCAGTTATGGGGGGACTAATGAAAAACTGTTTTTT
-	TRBV7-2	TRBJ1-1	TRBD1	CASSLGTGTFLNTEAFF	TGTGCCAGCAGCTTGGGGACAGGTACCTTTCTGAACACTGAAGCTTTCTTT
once	TRBV5-4	TRBJ2-1	TRBD1	CASSPGQPTNEQFF	TGTGCCAGCAGCCCGGGACAGCCGACGAATGAGCAGTTCTTC
-	TRBV19	TRBJ1-5	-	CASSIVGLQPQHF	TGTGCCAGTAGTATAGTTGGGCTTCAGCCCCAGCATTTT
once	TRBV13	TRBJ2-1	-	CASSLGLGNEQFF	TGTGCCAGCAGCTTGGGACTGGGGAATGAGCAGTTCTTC
-	TRBV18	TRBJ2-1	TRBD2	CASSPGLAGGGEQFF	TGTGCCAGCTCACCCGGACTAGCGGGGGGTGGTGAGCAGTTCTTC
few	TRBV29-1	TRBJ2-3	-	CSAPFTGTDTQYF	TGCAGCGCGCCTTTTACGGGTACAGATACGCAGTATTTT
-	TRBV19	TRBJ1-4	-	CASRLVGARNEKLFF	TGTGCCAGTAGGTTGGTGGGGGCTCGGAATGAAAAACTGTTTTTT
once	TRBV11-2	TRBJ2-3	-	CASSFRKPHTDTQYF	TGTGCCAGCAGCTTCAGGAAGCCGCATACAGATACGCAGTATTTT
-	TRBV15	TRBJ2-7	TRBD2	CATSRDGSGRGYEQYF	TGTGCCACCAGCAGAGATGGGAGCGGGAGGGGGTACGAGCAGTACTTC
-	TRBV7-2	TRBJ1-6	TRBD1	CASSSGQGANNSPLHF	TGTGCCAGCAGCTCAGGACAGGGGGCGAATAATTCACCCCTCCACTTT
-	TRBV24-1	TRBJ1-5	-	CATSDPGVPNQPQHF	TGTGCCACCAGTGATCCAGGGGTCCCCAATCAGCCCCAGCATTTT
once	TRBV18	TRBJ1-6	-	CASSLTGDSSYNSPLHF	TGTGCCAGCTCGCTGACAGGCGACAGCTCCTATAATTCACCCCTCCACTTT
-	TRBV5-3	TRBJ2-5	TRBD1	CARSPGQGAVETQYF	TGTGCCAGAAGCCCCGGACAGGGGGCGGTCGAGACCCAGTACTTC
-	TRBV11-2	TRBJ2-1	TRBD2	CASSSGLAGSLTYNEQFF	TGTGCCAGCAGCTCCGGACTAGCGGGGTCACTTACGTACAATGAGCAGTTCTTC
-	TRBV7-9	TRBJ1-5	-	CASSPPGSLNQPQHF	TGTGCCAGCAGCCCCCCTGGGAGTTTAAATCAGCCCCAGCATTTT